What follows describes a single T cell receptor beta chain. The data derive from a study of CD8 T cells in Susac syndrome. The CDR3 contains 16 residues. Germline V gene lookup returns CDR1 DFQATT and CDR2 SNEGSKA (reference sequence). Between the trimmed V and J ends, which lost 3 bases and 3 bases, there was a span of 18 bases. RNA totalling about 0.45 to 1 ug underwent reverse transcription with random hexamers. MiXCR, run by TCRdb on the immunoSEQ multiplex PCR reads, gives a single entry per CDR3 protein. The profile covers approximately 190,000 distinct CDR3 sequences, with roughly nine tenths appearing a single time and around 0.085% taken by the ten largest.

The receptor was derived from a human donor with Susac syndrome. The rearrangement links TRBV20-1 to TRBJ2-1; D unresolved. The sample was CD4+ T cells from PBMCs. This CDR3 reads CSASPTKSPLYNEQFF. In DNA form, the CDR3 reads TGCAGTGCTAGTCCCACAAAATCCCCTCTCTACAATGAGCAGTTCTTC.